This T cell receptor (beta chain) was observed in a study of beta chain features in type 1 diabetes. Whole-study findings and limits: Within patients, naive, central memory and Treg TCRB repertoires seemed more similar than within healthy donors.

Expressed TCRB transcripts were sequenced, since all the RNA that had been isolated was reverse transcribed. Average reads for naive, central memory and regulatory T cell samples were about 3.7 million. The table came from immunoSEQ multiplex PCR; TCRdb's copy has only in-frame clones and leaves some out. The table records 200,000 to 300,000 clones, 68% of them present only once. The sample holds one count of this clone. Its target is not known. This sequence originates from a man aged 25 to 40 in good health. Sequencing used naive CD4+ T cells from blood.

The CDR3 loop reads CASSQDIRAADTQYF. The CDR3 DNA reads as TGCGCCAGCAGCCAAGATATAAGGGCGGCAGATACGCAGTATTTT. The chain is built from TRBV4-1 and TRBJ2-3; D uncertain. CDR1 is MGHRA, CDR2 YSYEKL, per germline. Trimming pared 0 bases from V and 4 bases from J, leaving 11 bases between. The CDR3 has 15 amino acids.